This T cell receptor beta chain was captured in a study of blood T cell repertoires in COVID-19. Study in general: From T cells, B-cell-depleted T cells, or PBMCs came the material, which was cDNA or gDNA.

CDR1 and CDR2 from the germline V gene are MDHEN and SYDVKM. V was shortened by 7 bases and J by 8 bases, with 23 bases between the two germline ends. The CDR3 sequence is 15 residues long. The data were produced by immunoSEQ multiplex PCR, yet TCRdb's version contains in-frame clones alone and is incomplete. The repertoire holds about 140,000 clones, with about 80% as singletons. Sequenced material: peripheral blood. The chain links TRBV28 to TRBJ1-2; possibly TRBD1 for D (5 bases). This TCR was sampled from a human donor in a cohort sampled during active COVID-19. CDR3 nucleotide sequence: TGTGCCAGCATCACTGGGAGGGGATCTCGTGGAGGCTACACCTTC. Residues: CASITGRGSRGGYTF.